Below, 21 T cell receptor beta chains from the same sample are listed, as sequenced in a study of blood T cell repertoires in COVID-19. Using immunoSEQ multiplex PCR, the repertoire was profiled, and TCRdb retains in-frame clones only, with some absent. The sample carries under 90,000 clones, around 80% recorded once. Sequencing was carried out using peripheral blood. The receptors derive from a woman older than 75 with active or convalescent COVID-19.

The chain uses TRBV11-3 and TRBJ2-1, with 7 bases matching TRBD2. Germline V gives CDR1 SGHNT, CDR2 YENEEA. V gave up 3 bases and J gave up 6 bases; unmatched junction bases: 5. The CDR3 totals 14 residues. In DNA form, the CDR3 reads TGTGCCAGCAGCTTGGAGCGGGAATCCAATGAGCAGTTCTTC. Protein product: CASSLERESNEQFF.

The chain employs TRBV28 and TRBJ1-2; TRBD1 matches at 10 bases. Per germline, CDR1 MDHEN and CDR2 SYDVKM. The CDR3 consists of 15 residues. After removal of 8 bases from V and 4 bases from J, the junction contained 10 bases not matched to a gene. The CDR3 bases are TGTGCCAGCGGGGGGACAGGGGTCAAACTCTATGGCTACACCTTC. Amino acid sequence: CASGGTGVKLYGYTF.

The chain has TRBV24-1 and TRBJ2-1; no reliable D call. The germline gives CDR1 KGHDR, CDR2 SFDVKD. Trimming pared 9 bases from V and 6 bases from J, leaving 11 bases between. The CDR3 loop spans 12 amino acids. The CDR3 is CATGAPSNEQFF. In nucleotides, the CDR3 is TGTGCCACCGGAGCTCCCTCCAATGAGCAGTTCTTC.

The rearrangement uses TRBV6-4 and TRBJ2-1; TRBD2 agrees at 10 bases. The CDR3 is 14 residues long. From germline, CDR1 is MRHNA and CDR2 SNTAGT. V lost 5 bases to trimming and J lost 9 bases; unmatched junction nucleotides: 7. CDR3 in amino acids: CASSPGTSEGEQFF. Written as DNA, the CDR3 is TGTGCCAGCAGTCCGGGGACTAGCGAGGGTGAGCAGTTCTTC.

The rearrangement links TRBV6-5 to TRBJ1-1; TRBD1 matches 8 bases. Germline lookup yields CDR1 MNHEY and CDR2 SVGAGI. The V gene end was trimmed by 0 bases and the J gene end by 12 bases; junction bases not matched to a gene: 6. This CDR3 comprises 13 residues. The CDR3 DNA follows: TGTGCCAGCAGTTACTCAGGGCAGGGGGCGACTTTCTTT. The encoded protein is CASSYSGQGATFF.

This chain uses TRBV5-1 with TRBJ2-5; 15 nucleotides align to TRBD2. The V gene's germline CDR1 is SGHRS and CDR2 YFSETQ. CDR3 length equals 16 residues. V gave up 3 bases and J gave up 5 bases; unmatched junction bases: 5. CDR3 coding DNA: TGCGCCAGCAGCTCCGGGACTAGCGGGGGGCCGGAGACCCAGTACTTC. This gives the protein CASSSGTSGGPETQYF.

V is TRBV7-2 and J is TRBJ1-2, with D uncertain. V lost 3 bases and J 1 base, leaving 9 bases between the germline ends. The CDR3 consists of 14 residues. The germline gives CDR1 SGHTA, CDR2 FQGNSA. The CDR3 DNA is TGTGCCAGCAGCTTTGGCAGTGATAACTATGGCTACACCTTC. The encoded protein is CASSFGSDNYGYTF.

This chain links TRBV3-1 (or the pseudogene TRBV3-2) with TRBJ2-7; D gene unclear. The CDR3 is 11 residues long. CDR1 LGHDT and CDR2 YNNKEL come from the germline V gene (reference sequence). V dropped 3 bases and J dropped 2 bases, with 2 bases sitting between them. CDR3 nucleotide sequence: TGTGCCAGCAGCCACACCTACGAGCAGTACTTC. Encoded protein: CASSHTYEQYF.

In DNA, the CDR3 is TGTGCCAGCCGGGACTCTGGAAACACCATATATTTT. The encoded protein is CASRDSGNTIYF. The V gene is TRBV5-4, the J gene TRBJ1-3, with D unclear. The germline V gene encodes CDR1 SGHNT and CDR2 YYREEE (reference sequence). Trimming left V 7 bases short and J 0 bases short, with 5 bases between. The CDR3 is made up of 12 amino acids. The full variable domain, its missing parts supplied by reference TRBV5-4 and TRBJ1-3, is ETGVTQSPTHLIKTRGQQVTLRCSSQSGHNTVSWYQQALGQGPQFIFQYYREEENGRGNFPPRFSGLQFPNYSSELNVNALELDDSALYLCASRDSGNTIYFGEGSWLTVV.

The chain combines TRBV4-1 with TRBJ2-3, with 8 bases fitting TRBD1. The germline V gene has CDR1 MGHRA and CDR2 YSYEKL. The ends lost 0 bases at V and 3 bases at J; junction bases unmatched: 5. The CDR3 spans 16 residues. CDR3 region: CASSQDPGTGTDTQYF. The CDR3 DNA reads TGCGCCAGCAGCCAAGATCCCGGGACAGGAACAGATACGCAGTATTTT.

The chain employs TRBV5-8 and TRBJ1-1; D is undetermined. This CDR3 spans 14 amino acids. V was cut by 4 bases and J by 2 bases, with 12 bases left in between. CDR1 and CDR2 (germline): SGHTS, YDEGEE. The CDR3 DNA reads as TGTGCCAGCAGCCCCGGACTGATCAACACTGAAGCTTTCTTT. The encoded protein is CASSPGLINTEAFF.

Concerning this clone itself: A read error may produce the germline difference seen at one junction end. This sequence joins TRBV15 and TRBJ1-1; the D is unclear. The CDR3 is 14 amino acids. CDR1 and CDR2 (germline): LNHNV, YYDKDF (reference sequence). The CDR3 nucleotides read TGTGCCACCAGCGGAGAGTTCACAGCTGTTCGAGCTTTCTTT. It codes for CATSGEFTAVRAFF.

This clone was detected a few times. V usage is TRBV4-1 and J usage is TRBJ2-2; 8 bases agree with TRBD1. The trim removed 4 bases at V and 3 bases at J, leaving 7 bases unmatched. Germline V gene data show CDR1 as MGHRA and CDR2 as YSYEKL. CDR3 length equals 16 residues. CDR3 nucleotide sequence: TGCGCCAGCAGCCCCCGGGCAGGGGGCGACACCGGGGAGCTGTTTTTT. Its protein is CASSPRAGGDTGELFF.

V gene TRBV7-6 combines with J gene TRBJ2-6, with D possibly being TRBD2 (6 bases). CDR1 SGHVS and CDR2 FNYEAQ come from the germline V gene. This CDR3 comprises 16 residues. With 5 bases removed from V and 1 base from J, the gap between germline ends came to 12 bases. This CDR3 reads CASSPRGGSGANVLTF. In DNA, the CDR3 is TGTGCCAGCAGCCCTAGAGGAGGGTCTGGGGCCAACGTCCTGACTTTC.

The count of this clone is one. The rearrangement joins TRBV7-3 to TRBJ2-1; D might be TRBD2 (5 bases). The V end was cut by 2 bases, the J end by 0 bases, with 8 bases between. CDR1 is SGHTA and CDR2 is FQGTGA in the germline V gene. The CDR3 length is 15 residues. In DNA form, the CDR3 reads TGTGCCAGCAGCTTACCGGGAAGCTCCTACAATGAGCAGTTCTTC. This codes for CASSLPGSSYNEQFF.

The chain recombines TRBV5-6 with TRBJ2-7; 9 bases are a match to TRBD1. V lost 4 bases and J lost 6; bases outside the gene matches: 8. The CDR3 consists of 14 residues. Germline CDR1 reads SGHDT; CDR2 reads YYEEEE. CDR3 coding DNA: TGTGCCAGCAGCCGGGGGACAGGGCTCCCCGAGCAGTACTTC. It translates to CASSRGTGLPEQYF.

The V gene is TRBV4-1, the J gene TRBJ2-5; the match to TRBD2 covers 10 bases. J was trimmed by 5 bases and V by 1 base; bases with no gene match: 10. The CDR3 is 17 residues long. Per germline, CDR1 MGHRA and CDR2 YSYEKL. The CDR3 reads CASSQGTSGMGPETQYF. The CDR3 nucleotides are TGCGCCAGCAGCCAAGGGACTAGCGGAATGGGACCGGAGACCCAGTACTTC.

This sequence joins TRBV28 and TRBJ2-7, with TRBD1 as a possible D gene (5 bases). With 5 bases removed from V and 5 bases from J, the gap between germline ends came to 13 bases. CDR3 length equals 13 residues. Germline assignment: CDR1 MDHEN and CDR2 SYDVKM. In nucleotides, the CDR3 is TGTGCCAGCAGTCCTATCCGGACACACGAGCAGTACTTC. Translation gives CASSPIRTHEQYF.

The rearrangement uses TRBV18 and TRBJ1-1, with 11 bases lining up with TRBD1. This CDR3 spans 19 amino acids. J gave up 0 bases and V 1 base, and 10 bases lay outside the gene matches. From germline, CDR1 is KGHSH and CDR2 LQKENI. As DNA, the CDR3 is TGTGCCAGCTCACCACAACCCGGACAGGGGGCAGGAATGAACACTGAAGCTTTCTTT. Amino acids: CASSPQPGQGAGMNTEAFF.

The gene calls are TRBV6-2 or TRBV6-3 and TRBJ1-1; D gene uncertain. The germline gives CDR1 MNHEY, CDR2 SVGEGT. V was clipped by 2 bases and J by 2 bases, with 9 bases between them. The CDR3 covers 14 residues. The chain's CDR3 is CASSYAGHNTEAFF. The CDR3, as DNA: TGTGCCAGCAGTTACGCGGGTCATAACACTGAAGCTTTCTTT.

This clone was observed a single time. The chain joins TRBV6-2 or TRBV6-3 to TRBJ2-1, with 10 bases lining up with TRBD2. The CDR3 covers 15 residues. V dropped 2 bases and J dropped 8; count of bases not matched to a gene: 6. Germline V gene data show CDR1 as MNHEY and CDR2 as SVGEGT. The CDR3 here is CASSYVLAGVDEQFF. CDR3 coding DNA: TGTGCCAGCAGTTACGTTCTAGCGGGAGTGGATGAGCAGTTCTTC.